One TCR beta chain is described in this entry. The sample originates from a study of identical twins. The ends lost 5 bases at V and 4 bases at J; junction bases unmatched: 4. This CDR3 has 13 amino acids. Germline V gene lookup returns CDR1 SGHRS and CDR2 YFSETQ. TCRdb re-called the 5' RACE reads with MiXCR, one entry per CDR3 protein. Of some 730,000 distinct CDR3 sequences listed, around a sixth are singletons. The same data also went into a second study, on T cells expressing NK-cell markers. From that second work: The leading position in the CD3+CD56-NKG2C+ fraction of a handful of donors also went to these clonotypes.

This clonotype was sampled from a woman younger than 30 in good health. The sequenced sample consisted of PBMCs. V usage is TRBV5-1 and J usage is TRBJ2-5; 8 bases are a match to TRBD2. This chain's CDR3 is CASSTGTRETQYF. Written as DNA, the CDR3 is TGCGCCAGCAGTACCGGGACTAGAGAGACCCAGTACTTC. The full variable domain, rest sourced from reference TRBV5-1 and TRBJ2-5, is KAGVTQTPRYLIKTRGQQVTLSCSPISGHRSVSWYQQTPGQGLQFLFEYFSETQRNKGNFPGRFSGRQFSNSRSEMNVSTLELGDSALYLCASSTGTRETQYFGPGTRLLVL.